This T cell receptor beta chain is drawn from a study of vaccination and CD4 T cells after COVID-19. For the study at large: There were six male and four female convalescents, and two of them were Hispanic. Stimulation of the cells used overlapping spike peptide pools from SARS-CoV-2 and from the common cold coronaviruses HCoV-NL63, HCoV-OC43 and HCoV-229E.

Note on this clonotype: What it recognizes is unknown.

Regarding time point: late sampling 161 to 241 days after vaccination in three convalescent patients. Treatment reported: approximately nine-day PBMC culture with coronavirus spike peptide pools or control peptides (ViraFEST assay). Peptide pool stimulation in ViraFEST expanded antigen-specific T cells, whose TCRs were then sequenced. Oncomine TCR Beta short-read sequencing was applied to DNA from cultured CD4+ T cells. TCRdb used MiXCR to reprocess the PCR reads, holding one entry per CDR3 protein. The repertoire has roughly 18,000 distinct CDR3 sequences, roughly 50% of them found once; the top ten carry about 18%. The starting material was CD4+ T cells from blood, cultured in vitro, obtained about 7 months after SARS-CoV-2 vaccination. The receptor was derived from a human donor who had recovered from COVID-19.

Here the CDR3 reads CSASWLAGVNEQFF. The CDR3 nucleotides read TGCAGTGCTAGTTGGCTAGCGGGAGTCAATGAGCAGTTCTTC. The chain recombines TRBV20-1 with TRBJ2-1; 10 nucleotides line up with TRBD2. This CDR3 is built from 14 residues. V dropped 3 bases and J dropped 6; count of bases not matched to a gene: 5. CDR1 and CDR2 from the germline V gene are DFQATT and SNEGSKA (reference sequence).